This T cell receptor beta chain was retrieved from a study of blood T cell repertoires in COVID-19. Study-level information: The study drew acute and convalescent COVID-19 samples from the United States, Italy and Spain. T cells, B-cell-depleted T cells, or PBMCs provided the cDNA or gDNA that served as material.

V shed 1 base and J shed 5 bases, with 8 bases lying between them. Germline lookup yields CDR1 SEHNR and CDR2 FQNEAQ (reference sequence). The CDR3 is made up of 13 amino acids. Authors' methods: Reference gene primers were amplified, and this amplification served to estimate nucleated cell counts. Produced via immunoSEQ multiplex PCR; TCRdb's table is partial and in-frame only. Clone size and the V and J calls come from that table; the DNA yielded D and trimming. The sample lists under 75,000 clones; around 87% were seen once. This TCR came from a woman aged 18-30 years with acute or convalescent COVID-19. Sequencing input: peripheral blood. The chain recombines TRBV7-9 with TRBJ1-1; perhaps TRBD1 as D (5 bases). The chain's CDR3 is CASSLGGRTEAFF. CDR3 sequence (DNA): TGTGCCAGCAGCTTAGGGGGCCGGACTGAAGCTTTCTTT.